The T cell receptor (beta chain) described here comes from a study of post-analysis software for immune sequencing data. Study-level points and caveats: The five TRBV segments detected at higher frequency in patients than in controls included TRBV5-6, TRBV5-1 and TRBV20-1.

Comments on this clonotype: Its antigen remains unknown.

Tagging with unique molecular identifiers was a feature of the TCR beta cDNA libraries. TCRdb passed the PCR reads through MiXCR, listing each CDR3 protein once. The table shows about 460,000 distinct CDR3 sequences, with roughly 46% occurring only once. With 0 bases removed from V and 4 bases from J, the gap between germline ends came to 5 bases. This CDR3 is 13 amino acids long. Germline V gene lookup returns CDR1 MNHEY and CDR2 SVGAGI. The V call is TRBV6-5, the J call TRBJ2-3; D unresolved. The sequenced material came from blood. The sequence was collected from a girl between 10 and 17 years old with multiple sclerosis. DNA of the CDR3: TGTGCCAGCAGTTACTCTTCGGCAGATACGCAGTATTTT. Protein product: CASSYSSADTQYF.